The rows below give T cell receptor beta chains drawn from one sample of a study of T cell changes during pregnancy in multiple sclerosis. The data were produced by immunoSEQ multiplex PCR, yet TCRdb's version contains in-frame clones alone and is incomplete. Of tens of thousands of clones detected, 89% appear once; the ten largest clones hold approximately 0.51%. Here the sequenced sample was CD4+ T cells from peripheral blood mononuclear cells, taken in the first trimester of pregnancy. Every receptor here comes from a female donor with multiple sclerosis, enrolled in a pregnancy study. Each CDR3 is given with its conserved first and last residue. A D gene is named only where the DNA matches it firmly. Not every row has a clone size; where given, it reads once, few, many or a size class.

j_call: TRBJ2-5; d_call: -; v_call: TRBV10-3; clone_size: -; cdr3_nt: TGTGCCATCAGTGACTCTACAGCTGAAGAGACCCAGTACTTC; cdr3_aa: CAISDSTAEETQYF
j_call: TRBJ2-7; d_call: TRBD1; v_call: TRBV20-1; clone_size: -; cdr3_nt: TGCAGTGCACACAGGGGGCAAGAGCAGTACTTC; cdr3_aa: CSAHRGQEQYF
j_call: TRBJ1-2; d_call: -; v_call: TRBV19; clone_size: -; cdr3_nt: TGTGCCAGTAGATCGGGGGAACGATACACCTTC; cdr3_aa: CASRSGERYTF
j_call: TRBJ1-2; d_call: -; v_call: TRBV30; clone_size: once; cdr3_nt: TGTGCCTGGAGTACACAGGTTAACTATGGCTACACCTTC; cdr3_aa: CAWSTQVNYGYTF
j_call: TRBJ1-2; d_call: -; v_call: TRBV5-1; clone_size: -; cdr3_nt: TGCGCCAGCAGCTTGGTGGTGCGGGGCTATGGCTACACCTTC; cdr3_aa: CASSLVVRGYGYTF
j_call: TRBJ1-2; d_call: TRBD1; v_call: TRBV5-5; clone_size: few; cdr3_nt: TGTGCCAGCAGCTTCAGTGACACAGGGGAAGGAGGCTACACCTTC; cdr3_aa: CASSFSDTGEGGYTF
j_call: TRBJ2-7; d_call: -; v_call: TRBV14; clone_size: -; cdr3_nt: TGTGCCAGCAGCCCAAGCGGAGGCTACGAGCAGTACTTC; cdr3_aa: CASSPSGGYEQYF
j_call: TRBJ2-5; d_call: TRBD1; v_call: TRBV7-3; clone_size: -; cdr3_nt: TGTGCCAGCAGCCGGGACAGGGAAGAGACCCAGTACTTC; cdr3_aa: CASSRDREETQYF
j_call: TRBJ1-1; d_call: TRBD1; v_call: TRBV9; clone_size: -; cdr3_nt: TGTGCCAGCAGCGGAGTAGACAGGGAGACTGAAGCTTTCTTT; cdr3_aa: CASSGVDRETEAFF
j_call: TRBJ1-5; d_call: -; v_call: TRBV7-9; clone_size: -; cdr3_nt: TGTGCCAGCAGCTTAGCGGCACCCAGGGGTGTACAGCCCCAGCATTTT; cdr3_aa: CASSLAAPRGVQPQHF
j_call: TRBJ1-4; d_call: -; v_call: TRBV19; clone_size: -; cdr3_nt: TGTGCCAGTAGTAGCCACGGGGGTAGCGAAAAACTGTTTTTT; cdr3_aa: CASSSHGGSEKLFF
j_call: TRBJ2-1; d_call: TRBD1; v_call: TRBV7-2; clone_size: -; cdr3_nt: TGTGCCAGCAGCCCTCTCAAGGCAGGGGGCCATGAGCAGTTCTTC; cdr3_aa: CASSPLKAGGHEQFF
j_call: TRBJ2-7; d_call: -; v_call: TRBV6-5; clone_size: -; cdr3_nt: TGTGCCAGCAGTCCCACTTGGACAGCCTACGAGCAGTACTTC; cdr3_aa: CASSPTWTAYEQYF
j_call: TRBJ1-2; d_call: -; v_call: TRBV9; clone_size: -; cdr3_nt: TGTGCCAGCAGCGTAGACTCCTACTATGGCTACACCTTC; cdr3_aa: CASSVDSYYGYTF
j_call: TRBJ1-2; d_call: TRBD1; v_call: TRBV6-1; clone_size: once; cdr3_nt: TGTGCCAGCAGCGACTTAGGACAGGGGAGCTATGGCTACACCTTC; cdr3_aa: CASSDLGQGSYGYTF
j_call: TRBJ2-7; d_call: -; v_call: TRBV6-1; clone_size: -; cdr3_nt: TGTGCCAGCAGTGATGGAGGGACTCCTCGCTACGAGCAGTACTTC; cdr3_aa: CASSDGGTPRYEQYF
j_call: TRBJ2-7; d_call: TRBD1; v_call: TRBV5-1; clone_size: -; cdr3_nt: TGCGCCAGCAGTTCGATCCTACAGGGGACCTACGAGCAGTACTTC; cdr3_aa: CASSSILQGTYEQYF
j_call: TRBJ1-1; d_call: -; v_call: TRBV11-3; clone_size: once; cdr3_nt: TGTGCCAGCAGCCGGGGAAGTTCAGGAAACACTGAAGCTTTCTTT; cdr3_aa: CASSRGSSGNTEAFF
j_call: TRBJ1-2; d_call: TRBD1; v_call: TRBV30; clone_size: -; cdr3_nt: TGTGCCTGGAGTGCCAGGGGGAGGGGCTACACCTTC; cdr3_aa: CAWSARGRGYTF
j_call: TRBJ1-2; d_call: TRBD1; v_call: TRBV19; clone_size: -; cdr3_nt: TGTGCCAGTAGTATAGAGCCCGGGACAGGGCGAGGTGGCTACACCTTC; cdr3_aa: CASSIEPGTGRGGYTF
j_call: TRBJ2-7; d_call: TRBD1; v_call: TRBV19; clone_size: -; cdr3_nt: TGTGCCAGTAGTGACGGGACAGGGACTTACGAGCAGTACTTC; cdr3_aa: CASSDGTGTYEQYF
j_call: TRBJ2-2; d_call: TRBD1; v_call: TRBV5-1; clone_size: -; cdr3_nt: TGCGCCAGCCTGGGACAGGGAGGTAGCACCGGGGAGCTGTTTTTT; cdr3_aa: CASLGQGGSTGELFF
j_call: TRBJ1-2; d_call: -; v_call: TRBV10-3; clone_size: -; cdr3_nt: TGTGCCATCAGTGAGTCGCCGGGAGCCTATGGCTACACCTTC; cdr3_aa: CAISESPGAYGYTF
j_call: TRBJ2-1; d_call: -; v_call: TRBV29-1; clone_size: -; cdr3_nt: TGCAGCGTTGACCAACGTAGCTATGAGCAGTTCTTC; cdr3_aa: CSVDQRSYEQFF
j_call: TRBJ1-2; d_call: -; v_call: TRBV7-2; clone_size: -; cdr3_nt: TGTGCCAGCAGCTTAGTAGGGGGTGCGAGCTATGGCTACACCTTC; cdr3_aa: CASSLVGGASYGYTF
j_call: TRBJ2-5; d_call: -; v_call: TRBV7-2; clone_size: -; cdr3_nt: TGTGCCAGCAGCTTTAATGAGGCCGTACAAGAGACCCAGTACTTC; cdr3_aa: CASSFNEAVQETQYF
j_call: TRBJ1-5; d_call: -; v_call: TRBV19; clone_size: once; cdr3_nt: TGTGCCATAGGGAGGGGGAATCAGCCCCAGCATTTT; cdr3_aa: CAIGRGNQPQHF
j_call: TRBJ1-1; d_call: -; v_call: TRBV7-9; clone_size: few; cdr3_nt: TGTGCCAGCGGGATAGTCCTCGGGGGCACTGAAGCTTTCTTT; cdr3_aa: CASGIVLGGTEAFF
j_call: TRBJ2-5; d_call: -; v_call: TRBV7-9; clone_size: few; cdr3_nt: TGTGCCAGCAGCTTAGGACAGGGACTGGAGACCCAGTACTTC; cdr3_aa: CASSLGQGLETQYF
j_call: TRBJ1-5; d_call: -; v_call: TRBV7-2; clone_size: -; cdr3_nt: TGTGCCAGCAGCTTAGTACGGGGGGTAGATCAGCCCCAGCATTTT; cdr3_aa: CASSLVRGVDQPQHF
j_call: TRBJ1-1; d_call: -; v_call: TRBV7-9; clone_size: -; cdr3_nt: TGTGCCAGCAGAAAAAACACAGGGCTTAACACTGAAGCTTTCTTT; cdr3_aa: CASRKNTGLNTEAFF
j_call: TRBJ2-2; d_call: -; v_call: TRBV30; clone_size: -; cdr3_nt: TGTGCCTGGGCGCAGGAATCGAACACCGGGGAGCTGTTTTTT; cdr3_aa: CAWAQESNTGELFF
j_call: TRBJ1-3; d_call: -; v_call: TRBV6-1; clone_size: -; cdr3_nt: TGTGCCAGTGACAAGGCCGACTCTGGAAACACCATATATTTT; cdr3_aa: CASDKADSGNTIYF
j_call: TRBJ2-1; d_call: -; v_call: TRBV25-1; clone_size: -; cdr3_nt: TGTGCCAGCAGTGAATTAGACGTCGGAGGAGATAATGAGCAGTTCTTC; cdr3_aa: CASSELDVGGDNEQFF
j_call: TRBJ2-7; d_call: TRBD2; v_call: TRBV7-2; clone_size: once; cdr3_nt: TGTGCCAGCAGCTCATCTAGCGGGAGTTTCTACGAGCAGTACTTC; cdr3_aa: CASSSSSGSFYEQYF
j_call: TRBJ1-2; d_call: -; v_call: TRBV7-2; clone_size: -; cdr3_nt: TGTGCCAGCAGCTTATCGGGAAGTAACTATGGCTACACCTTC; cdr3_aa: CASSLSGSNYGYTF
j_call: TRBJ2-5; d_call: TRBD2; v_call: TRBV7-9; clone_size: -; cdr3_nt: TGTGCCAGCAGCTTAGTAGGCCTAGCGGACCGACAAGAGACCCAGTACTTC; cdr3_aa: CASSLVGLADRQETQYF
j_call: TRBJ2-5; d_call: TRBD2; v_call: TRBV5-6; clone_size: -; cdr3_nt: TGTGCCAGCAGTGCCGGACTAGCGGGAGAGACCCAGTACTTC; cdr3_aa: CASSAGLAGETQYF
j_call: TRBJ1-4; d_call: TRBD1; v_call: TRBV7-9; clone_size: -; cdr3_nt: TGTGCCAGCGGGCCGGGACAGGGTTCGGAAAAACTGTTTTTT; cdr3_aa: CASGPGQGSEKLFF
j_call: TRBJ2-1; d_call: -; v_call: TRBV30; clone_size: -; cdr3_nt: TGTGCCTGGACCAAGGGGGATGCGGACGGTGAGCAGTTCTTC; cdr3_aa: CAWTKGDADGEQFF
j_call: TRBJ1-1; d_call: TRBD1; v_call: TRBV5-1; clone_size: -; cdr3_nt: TGCGCCAGCAGCTCGGGGGTACAGGGGCTAGCTTTCTTT; cdr3_aa: CASSSGVQGLAFF
j_call: TRBJ2-1; d_call: TRBD2; v_call: TRBV7-2; clone_size: -; cdr3_nt: TGTGCCAGCAGCCGAGACCCCGGACTAGCGGGAGTGGAGCAGTTCTTC; cdr3_aa: CASSRDPGLAGVEQFF
j_call: TRBJ2-7; d_call: -; v_call: TRBV5-4; clone_size: -; cdr3_nt: TGTGCCAGCAGCTCTGACAGCCTTTTGCGCGAGCAGTACTTC; cdr3_aa: CASSSDSLLREQYF
j_call: TRBJ1-3; d_call: -; v_call: TRBV12-5; clone_size: -; cdr3_nt: TGTGCTAGTGGTTATCTTGGAAACACCATATATTTT; cdr3_aa: CASGYLGNTIYF
j_call: TRBJ2-7; d_call: TRBD1; v_call: TRBV5-1; clone_size: -; cdr3_nt: TGCGCCAGCAGCTCGACAGGGGTATCCTACGAGCAGTACTTC; cdr3_aa: CASSSTGVSYEQYF
j_call: TRBJ2-3; d_call: TRBD2; v_call: TRBV7-7; clone_size: -; cdr3_nt: TGTGCCAGCAGCTTAGTATCTAGCGGGACGGATACGCAGTATTTT; cdr3_aa: CASSLVSSGTDTQYF
j_call: TRBJ1-2; d_call: TRBD1; v_call: TRBV7-2; clone_size: -; cdr3_nt: TGTGCCAGCAGCCGGGCCCCGACAGGGGGCGTAGATGGCTACACCTTC; cdr3_aa: CASSRAPTGGVDGYTF
j_call: TRBJ2-5; d_call: -; v_call: TRBV30; clone_size: -; cdr3_nt: TGTGCCTGGAGTGTTTTGAGGGGGTTGGAGACCCAGTACTTC; cdr3_aa: CAWSVLRGLETQYF
j_call: TRBJ2-3; d_call: TRBD2; v_call: TRBV5-1; clone_size: -; cdr3_nt: TGCGCCAGCAGCTTGGAGCGGGAGGGTGATACGCAGTATTTT; cdr3_aa: CASSLEREGDTQYF
j_call: TRBJ2-3; d_call: -; v_call: TRBV5-1; clone_size: -; cdr3_nt: TGCGCCAGCAGCCCTAAGTCGACAGTCCCCACAGATACGCAGTATTTT; cdr3_aa: CASSPKSTVPTDTQYF
j_call: TRBJ1-1; d_call: TRBD1; v_call: TRBV18; clone_size: -; cdr3_nt: TGTGCCAGTGAGACAGGGGACACTGAAGCTTTCTTT; cdr3_aa: CASETGDTEAFF
j_call: TRBJ1-1; d_call: TRBD1; v_call: TRBV9; clone_size: -; cdr3_nt: TGTGCCAGCAGCGGACAGGGGGCTCCTGGCACTGAAGCTTTCTTT; cdr3_aa: CASSGQGAPGTEAFF
j_call: TRBJ2-7; d_call: -; v_call: TRBV7-8; clone_size: -; cdr3_nt: TGTGCCAGCAGGGGGGCATCTGTCTCCTACGAGCAGTACTTC; cdr3_aa: CASRGASVSYEQYF
j_call: TRBJ2-3; d_call: TRBD2; v_call: TRBV9; clone_size: -; cdr3_nt: TGTGCCAGCAGCCGAGCGGGGGGGACCACAGATACGCAGTATTTT; cdr3_aa: CASSRAGGTTDTQYF
j_call: TRBJ2-1; d_call: TRBD2; v_call: TRBV19; clone_size: -; cdr3_nt: TGTGCCAGTAGCTCTAGCGGGGCCTCCTACAATGAGCAGTTCTTC; cdr3_aa: CASSSSGASYNEQFF
j_call: TRBJ2-5; d_call: -; v_call: TRBV6-6; clone_size: -; cdr3_nt: TGTGCCAGCAGTTACTCTCAGGTGAAAGAGACCCAGTACTTC; cdr3_aa: CASSYSQVKETQYF
j_call: TRBJ1-1; d_call: -; v_call: TRBV6-1; clone_size: -; cdr3_nt: TGTGCCAGCACCATGACAGTTTATACTGAAGCTTTCTTT; cdr3_aa: CASTMTVYTEAFF